These 21 T cell receptor beta chains originate from one sample sequenced in a study of T cells after yellow fever vaccination. Via MiXCR, TCRdb re-called the 5' RACE reads, giving one row per CDR3 protein. The data show a few hundred thousand distinct CDR3 sequences, 3% to 4.5% seen once. The starting material was PBMCs, obtained 5 days after the yellow fever booster vaccination. These receptors were obtained from a man aged 18-30 years who received the YFV17D yellow fever vaccine.

The chain recombines TRBV7-2 with TRBJ2-3, with 11 bases matching TRBD2. The germline V gene has CDR1 SGHTA and CDR2 FQGNSA. After removal of 3 bases from V and 2 bases from J, the junction contained 7 bases not matched to a gene. This CDR3 region has 17 residues. The CDR3 DNA is TGTGCCAGCAGCTTCTTTCCGACTAGCGGGGTCACAGATACGCAGTATTTT. This codes for CASSFFPTSGVTDTQYF.

This clonotype appeared many times. The chain uses TRBV20-1 and TRBJ2-2; D gene unclear. V was pared by 7 bases and J by 0 bases, with 9 bases between. The CDR3 sequence is 13 residues long. Germline CDR1 is DFQATT and CDR2 is SNEGSKA (reference sequence). The CDR3 loop reads CSVLQANTGELFF. The CDR3 DNA sequence: TGCAGTGTGCTCCAGGCGAACACCGGGGAGCTGTTTTTT.

This sequence joins TRBV18 and TRBJ2-2; a weak D match, TRBD2 (6 bases). Looked up from germline, CDR1 is KGHSH and CDR2 is LQKENI. The CDR3 totals 17 residues. The ends were cut back, 2 bases at V and 4 bases at J, with 17 bases in the middle. For the CDR3, the DNA is TGTGCCAGCTCACCAGGAGGGGAACAGTTGATCACCGGGGAGCTGTTTTTT. Translation: CASSPGGEQLITGELFF.

This clonotype was detected only a few times. The V and J genes are TRBV21-1 and TRBJ2-1; TRBD2, the table's D call, lacks a check against the DNA. TRBV21-1 is a known pseudogene. This CDR3 has 16 residues. CDR3 protein: CASSKACSGGSNEQFF. Here the CDR3 DNA reads TGTGCCAGCAGCAAAGCGTGTAGCGGGGGGAGTAATGAGCAGTTCTTC.

This clonotype was observed many times. V gene TRBV7-2 combines with J gene TRBJ1-4; possible D gene TRBD1, 5 bases. Germline V gene data show CDR1 as SGHTA and CDR2 as FQGNSA. V lost 6 bases and J lost 3, with 14 bases in between. This CDR3 has 15 residues. The CDR3 is CASSIQRQPNEKLFF. The CDR3 region has the DNA TGTGCCAGCAGTATACAACGACAGCCTAATGAAAAACTGTTTTTT. Full variable domain (outside the CDR3, taken from reference TRBV7-2 and TRBJ1-4): GAGVSQSPSNKVTEKGKDVELRCDPISGHTALYWYRQSLGQGLEFLIYFQGNSAPDKSGLPSDRFSAERTGGSVSTLTIQRTQQEDSAVYLCASSIQRQPNEKLFFGSGTQLSVL.

This clonotype was counted ten times or more. This chain connects TRBV5-6 to TRBJ1-4; D uncertain. The CDR3 totals 14 residues. Trimming took off 2 bases at V and 4 bases at J, with 9 bases between the two ends. The germline gives CDR1 SGHDT, CDR2 YYEEEE. The CDR3 reads CASSFDTSNEKLFF. The CDR3 region has the DNA TGTGCCAGCAGCTTCGATACCAGTAATGAAAAACTGTTTTTT.

This clonotype was seen ten or more times. The V call is TRBV6-1, the J call TRBJ1-2; 8 bases fit TRBD1. The junction had 7 bases not matched to a gene; V was cut back by 0 bases and J by 4 bases. Germline CDR1 reads MNHNS; CDR2 reads SASEGT. This CDR3 has 16 residues. The CDR3 region is CASSEAWTGRVYGYTF. CDR3 DNA sequence: TGTGCCAGCAGTGAAGCTTGGACAGGGCGGGTCTATGGCTACACCTTC.

This clonotype turned up a few times. V is TRBV4-1 and J is TRBJ1-5; no clear D gene. The CDR3 is 16 amino acids. Per germline, CDR1 MGHRA and CDR2 YSYEKL. Trimming took 4 bases from V and 0 from J, leaving 13 bases between them. CDR3 sequence (DNA): TGCGCCAGCAGCCCCCTACAGACTGCTAGCAATCAGCCCCAGCATTTT. Protein sequence: CASSPLQTASNQPQHF.

This clonotype showed up just a few times. The chain joins TRBV28 to TRBJ1-1; unclear D gene. The CDR3 contains 13 residues. Germline assignment: CDR1 MDHEN and CDR2 SYDVKM. The V end was cut by 4 bases, the J end by 0 bases, with 6 bases between. The CDR3 DNA sequence: TGTGCCAGCAGTTCCATGATGAACACTGAAGCTTTCTTT. Translating gives CASSSMMNTEAFF.

This clonotype was recorded at least ten times. The J gene is TRBJ2-3, the V gene TRBV4-3; tentative D call: TRBD2 (5 bases). V was clipped by 4 bases and J by 1 base, with 15 bases between them. Germline CDR1 LGHNA, CDR2 YSLEER. The CDR3 is 16 amino acids. CDR3 in DNA: TGCGCCAGCAGCCGGCGGGCAGCCTCAGGCACAGATACGCAGTATTTT. Its translation is CASSRRAASGTDTQYF.

This chain uses TRBV19 with TRBJ2-1; D may be TRBD2 (5 bases). CDR3 size: 17 residues. Germline CDR1 is LNHDA and CDR2 is SQIVND (reference sequence). Trimming shortened V by 7 bases and J by 2 bases, and 21 bases separated the two germline ends. This CDR3 reads CASMVSDVASAYNEQFF. The CDR3 coding sequence is TGTGCCAGTATGGTTAGTGATGTAGCGTCAGCCTACAATGAGCAGTTCTTC.

This clonotype has at least ten counts. The chain links TRBV5-1 to TRBJ2-1, with 10 positions matching TRBD1. This CDR3 contains 16 residues. Unmatched junction bases numbered 6, after V lost 4 bases and J lost 2 bases. Germline V gives CDR1 SGHRS, CDR2 YFSETQ. The CDR3 loop reads CASSRGTGDAYNEQFF. The CDR3, as DNA: TGCGCCAGCAGCCGGGGGACAGGGGACGCCTACAATGAGCAGTTCTTC.

In its sample, this clonotype was seen many times. The rearrangement links TRBV6-2 or TRBV6-3 to TRBJ2-2; no clear D gene. The CDR3 is made up of 13 amino acids. V lost 6 bases and J 4 bases, leaving 9 bases between the germline ends. Germline V gives CDR1 MNHEY, CDR2 SVGEGT. The CDR3 sequence is CASSLIPTGELFF. CDR3 nucleotide sequence: TGTGCCAGCAGCCTGATCCCCACCGGGGAGCTGTTTTTT.

This clonotype was observed many times. The DNA of the CDR3 is TGCAGTGCTAGGGGAACAGGGGGGAATTACGAGCAGTACGTC. It translates to CSARGTGGNYEQYV. The V gene is TRBV20-1, the J gene TRBJ2-7; 8 nucleotides match TRBD1. CDR1 and CDR2 (germline): DFQATT, SNEGSKA (reference sequence). The V gene end was trimmed by 3 bases and the J gene end by 4 bases; junction bases not matched to a gene: 8. The CDR3 spans 14 residues.

Many counts were recorded for this clonotype. The chain carries TRBV28 and TRBJ2-7; D is ambiguous. The CDR3 loop spans 14 amino acids. Germline V gene lookup returns CDR1 MDHEN and CDR2 SYDVKM. Trimming left V 1 base short and J 5 bases short, with 12 bases between. The CDR3 nucleotides are TGTGCCAGCAGTTTATACGGTAAAGGAGACGAGCAGTACGTC. This codes for CASSLYGKGDEQYV.

This clonotype was detected many times. The V call is TRBV7-2, the J call TRBJ1-2, with 10 bases that match TRBD1. Per the germline V gene, CDR1 is SGHTA and CDR2 is FQGNSA. J gave up 5 bases and V 5 bases, and 8 bases lay outside the gene matches. The CDR3 runs to 15 residues. The CDR3 loop reads CASSPTAGQGYGYTF. The CDR3 DNA reads TGTGCCAGCAGCCCTACCGCGGGACAGGGGTATGGCTACACCTTC.

In its sample, this clonotype was seen a few times. V is TRBV27 and J is TRBJ1-2, with TRBD1 identical over 7 bases. Germline V CDR1 and CDR2: MNHEY, SMNVEV (reference sequence). The CDR3 is made up of 14 amino acids. Unmatched junction bases numbered 8, after V lost 5 bases and J lost 5 bases. This CDR3 is CASSENRGSYGYTF. CDR3 DNA sequence: TGTGCCAGCAGTGAGAACAGGGGATCGTATGGCTACACCTTC.

This clonotype was recorded a few times. The chain carries TRBV10-3 and TRBJ2-1; 11 nucleotides agree with TRBD2. V was clipped by 6 bases and J by 2 bases; unmatched bases: 3. Germline CDR1 and CDR2: ENHRY and SYGVKD. The CDR3 has 15 residues. CDR3 DNA sequence: TGTGCCATCAGAACGACTAGCGGGACCTACAATGAGCAGTTCTTC. It yields the protein CAIRTTSGTYNEQFF.

The genes are TRBV7-6 and TRBJ2-2; the match to TRBD1 covers 8 bases. Germline lookup yields CDR1 SGHVS and CDR2 FNYEAQ. CDR3 length: 16 amino acids. The V gene end was trimmed by 5 bases and the J gene end by 4 bases; junction bases not matched to a gene: 9. CDR3 residues: CASSQVQGAGTGELFF. The CDR3 region has the DNA TGTGCCAGCAGCCAGGTCCAGGGGGCGGGCACCGGGGAGCTGTTTTTT.

Of note for this clonotype: Germline is not matched at one junction end, which may reflect a read error. The chain uses TRBV9 and TRBJ2-3, with 9 bases identical to TRBD1. This CDR3 contains 16 residues. Germline CDR1 is SGDLS and CDR2 is YYNGEE. The CDR3 coding sequence is TGTGCCAGCAGCGTGGGGGACAGGGACAGCACAGATACGCAGAATTTT. Residues: CASSVGDRDSTDTQNF.

The chain couples TRBV5-1 to TRBJ1-1; 10 nucleotides match TRBD1. Germline V CDR1 and CDR2: SGHRS, YFSETQ. The V and J ends lost 4 bases and 8 bases, in that order; junction bases with no gene match: 11. This CDR3 is built from 15 residues. This chain's CDR3 is CASSTEGQGMREAFF. CDR3 DNA: TGCGCCAGCAGCACCGAGGGACAGGGGATGCGGGAAGCTTTCTTT.